This T cell receptor (beta chain) is from a study of T cells in Graves' hyperthyroidism and ophthalmopathy (dated by TCRdb to the late 2010s). For the study in its entirety: Peripheral blood was sampled at the time of initial diagnosis, prior to any treatment. A discovery cohort of fewer than 110 patients, roughly 43 with Graves' ophthalmopathy and more than 55 with stable Graves' hyperthyroidism, was used to find distinguishing TCR V-J signatures. Prospective prediction of ophthalmopathy was tested in an independent validation cohort consisting of 18 hyperthyroidism patients and some 17 patients who later progressed to ophthalmopathy. The 100 discovery patients were randomly split 7:3 into training and test sets. In addition, the study compared T-cell repertoires in thyroid tissue and in blood from about 6 Graves' hyperthyroidism patients. Once sampling was done, hyperthyroidism patients were given methimazole at a starting dose of 30 mg daily, whereas ophthalmopathy patients were given high-dose intravenous methylprednisolone. The paper describes TCR Vbeta CDR3 sequencing of 135 peripheral blood samples, made up of fewer than 50 ophthalmopathy patients, roughly 72 hyperthyroidism patients and 17 progressor patients. Summary of the overall study and its limitations: In validation, the model predicted progression to ophthalmopathy a median of 6.5 months before onset, with roughly 71% sensitivity and nearly 75% specificity. Most expanded thyroid clonotypes (frequency above 0.001) were also detected in blood, suggesting blood repertoires may reflect thyroid immune responses. In cross-validation, a model built on a 13 V-J signature told ophthalmopathy apart from stable hyperthyroidism with roughly 87% sensitivity and approximately 81% specificity, and in testing the same model reached 80%/75%. Sample size was not statistically predetermined, and investigators were not blinded to group allocation.

The germline V gene specifies MNHNS as CDR1 and SASEGT as CDR2. Germline trimming amounts to 5 bases on V and 7 bases on J, with 8 as the count of junction bases outside the gene matches. The CDR3 sequence holds 14 residues, the cysteine and phenylalanine included. Kept here is only the CDR3 DNA, which spans 42 bases and is read in frame from base 1. TCR beta CDR3 regions were amplified from RNA transcripts. For the first round of RT-PCR on the TCR CDR3, the HTBI primer set was used together with the Qiagen OneStep RT-PCR kit. A second multiplex PCR round built the libraries, followed by size selection and purification. Sequencing of the libraries was done on an Illumina HiSeq2000 using paired-end 100 bp reads. On the authors' methods: SOAPnuke was used to process the raw data, throwing out any read that contained adapters or uncalled bases, had a mean Phred below 15, or lacked an exact constant-primer or identifier match. High-quality paired reads were merged using COPE v1.2.5, and each unique nucleotide sequence was defined as a clonotype. MiTCR v1.1 was used to align the clonotypes against IMGT TRBV, TRBD and TRBJ reference segments. The analysis included only V-J combinations with a frequency above 0.0001, which together covered approximately 99% of the repertoires. A TCS score was defined as the ratio between F50 (clonal expansion) and ExV (chaos), using BLOSUM62-based TCRdist between CDR3 peptides within each V-J. Welch's t-statistics and random forest reduced some 510 V-J features to under 15, which were used in a naive Bayes classifier (R e1071). TCRdb trimmed public reads at Q25 via fastp, called clones via MiXCR and kept in-frame beta chains. Identical CDR3 protein sequences are pooled into one entry, listed with their most common genes and DNA. The V and J calls come from TCRdb's annotation, not from the publication. In this sample the table shows roughly 660,000 distinct CDR3 sequences, roughly 17% of which occur a single time. 15% to 19% of the sample is held by the ten biggest clonotypes.

The sample holds many counts of this clonotype. No cognate antigen has been identified for it. No clone much larger than this one lies a single base away; base qualities are absent. Stable Graves' hyperthyroidism was defined as no progression to ophthalmopathy during 18 months of follow-up. Hyperthyroidism patients were aged 18 to 65 years and newly diagnosed, with disease duration of less than 2 months. The study excluded patients with uncontrolled infections, other autoimmune diseases, pregnancy or lactation. Diagnoses relied on clinical symptoms, serum thyroxine and TRAb, thyroid ultrasound and orbital computed tomography. PBMCs were isolated from about 9.1 ml of fresh peripheral blood by Ficoll-Paque density gradient centrifugation. Total RNA was extracted using Trizol reagent, and RNA quality was assessed on an Agilent 2100 Bioanalyzer.

The sample consisted of blood. Here the chain combines TRBV6-1 and TRBJ1-2, and TRBD1 aligns with 9 junction nucleotides. This TCR came from a man between 45 and 60 years old with Graves' hyperthyroidism. The DNA sequence reads TGTGCCAGCAGTCCTGGGACAGGGCGAGCTGGCTACACCTTC. Translated, it gives CASSPGTGRAGYTF.